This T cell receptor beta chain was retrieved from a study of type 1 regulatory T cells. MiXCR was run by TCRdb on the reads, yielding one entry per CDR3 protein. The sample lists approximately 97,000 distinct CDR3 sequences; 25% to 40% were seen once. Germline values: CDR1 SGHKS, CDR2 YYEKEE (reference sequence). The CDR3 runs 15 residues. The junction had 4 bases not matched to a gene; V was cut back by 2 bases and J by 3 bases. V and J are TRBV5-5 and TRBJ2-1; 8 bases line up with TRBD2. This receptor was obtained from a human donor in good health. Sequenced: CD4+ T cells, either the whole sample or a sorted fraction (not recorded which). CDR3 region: CASSFLAGNYNEQFF. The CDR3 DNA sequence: TGTGCCAGCAGCTTCTTAGCGGGAAACTACAATGAGCAGTTCTTC.